This TCR beta chain was captured in a study of Ad26.COV2.S vaccination and SARS-CoV-2 variants. The CDR3 has 14 residues. V lost 1 base to trimming and J lost 1 base, with 7 bases between them. Germline CDR1 SEHNR, CDR2 FQNEAQ (reference sequence). Clones were sequenced by immunoSEQ multiplex PCR, and TCRdb holds only the in-frame ones, with some missing. The sample holds 300,000 to 400,000 clones; roughly 80% are singletons and the top ten take 2% to 2.5%. Treatment described: 15 to 20 received Ad26.COV2.S at low or high dose, single or two shots; about 5 received placebo; per-sample allocation not given. The samples date from day 63 after the first vaccine or placebo injection.

The source is a person aged 18-60 years who received the Ad26.COV2.S COVID-19 vaccine or a placebo. This chain joins TRBV7-9 and TRBJ1-2; D is undetermined. The input for sequencing was peripheral blood, taken in a trial of Ad26.COV2.S vaccine versus placebo. CDR3 bases: TGTGCCAGCAGCTTAGTGCCCAGTAACTATGGCTACACCTTC. It translates to CASSLVPSNYGYTF.